This T cell receptor (beta chain) was found in a study of T-cell reconstitution after alpha-beta-depleted transplantation in children. Unique molecular identifiers featured in how the TCRbeta library was prepared. One entry per CDR3 protein results from TCRdb running MiXCR on the PCR reads. This sample has around 240,000 distinct CDR3 sequences, with around 7.8% found just once. The sample holds a few counts of this clonotype. Its target is not known. Study findings and constraints: Reportedly, roughly two months post-transplant, alpha-beta T cells arose from several hundred expanded graft clones. From newly produced T cells came most of the T-cell counts and diversity one year after transplant. Certain patients had high TCRbeta diversity at day 60, and it came from recipient T cells and thymic progenitors that survived.

The TCR originated in a male patient under 18 who had a stem cell transplant for acute lymphoblastic leukemia, so the T cells may come from the graft donor. The specimen was PBMCs, mostly from graft donor cells, collected 180 days after TCRalphabeta/CD19-depleted stem cell transplant.

CDR3 nucleotides: TGCGCCAGCAGCCAAGGTCCGGGGCGCCTGGGTGGCTACACCTTC. As protein: CASSQGPGRLGGYTF. The rearrangement links TRBV4-1 to TRBJ1-2, with D possibly TRBD1 on 5 matching bases. CDR1 is MGHRA, CDR2 YSYEKL, per germline. The ends were cut back, 1 base at V and 7 bases at J, with 16 bases in the middle. The CDR3 extends over 15 amino acids.